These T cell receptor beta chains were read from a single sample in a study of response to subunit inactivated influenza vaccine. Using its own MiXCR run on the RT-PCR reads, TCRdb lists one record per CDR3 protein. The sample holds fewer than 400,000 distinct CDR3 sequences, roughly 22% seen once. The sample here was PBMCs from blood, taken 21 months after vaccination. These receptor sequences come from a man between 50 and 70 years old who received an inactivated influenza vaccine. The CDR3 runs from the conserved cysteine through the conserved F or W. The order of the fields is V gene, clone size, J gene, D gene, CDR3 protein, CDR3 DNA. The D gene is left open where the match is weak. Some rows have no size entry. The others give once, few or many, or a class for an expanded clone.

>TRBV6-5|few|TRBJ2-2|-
CASSFWTEGTGELFF
TGTGCCAGCAGTTTTTGGACGGAAGGCACCGGGGAGCTGTTTTTT
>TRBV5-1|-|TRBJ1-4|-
CASSLRVEDEKLFF
TGCGCCAGCAGCTTGCGGGTTGAAGATGAAAAACTGTTTTTT
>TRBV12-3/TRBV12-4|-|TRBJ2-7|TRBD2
CATGLAGGGEKYF
TGTGCCACCGGACTAGCGGGGGGAGGCGAGAAGTACTTC
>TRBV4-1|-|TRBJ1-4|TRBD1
CASRGQGGLRTNEKLFF
TGCGCCAGCAGAGGACAGGGGGGTCTCAGAACTAATGAAAAACTGTTTTTT
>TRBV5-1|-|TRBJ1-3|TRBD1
CASSLSGTAGNTIYF
TGCGCCAGCAGCTTGTCGGGGACAGCTGGAAACACCATATATTTT
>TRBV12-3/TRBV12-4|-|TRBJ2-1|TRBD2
CASSLRVPSQRGTNEQFF
TGTGCCAGCAGTTTACGGGTCCCCTCCCAGCGGGGGACCAATGAGCAGTTCTTC
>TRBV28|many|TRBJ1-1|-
CASSVPQGHTEAFF
TGTGCCAGCAGTGTCCCGCAGGGTCACACTGAAGCTTTCTTT
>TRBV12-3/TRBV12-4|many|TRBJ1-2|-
CASSLRVNNGYTF
TGTGCCAGCAGTTTAAGGGTAAATAATGGCTACACCTTC
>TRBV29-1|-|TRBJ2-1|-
CSVEDGVGSSYNEQFF
TGCAGCGTTGAAGATGGAGTAGGTTCCTCCTACAATGAGCAGTTCTTC
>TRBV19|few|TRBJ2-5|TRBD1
CASSRTTGGRETQYF
TGTGCCAGTAGCCGCACGACAGGGGGGCGAGAGACCCAGTACTTC
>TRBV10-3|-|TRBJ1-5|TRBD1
CGISNGQGGNQPQHF
TGTGGCATCAGCAACGGACAGGGCGGCAATCAGCCCCAGCATTTT
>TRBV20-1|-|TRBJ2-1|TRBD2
CSATILADSYNEQFF
TGCAGTGCCACGATACTAGCGGACTCCTACAATGAGCAGTTCTTC
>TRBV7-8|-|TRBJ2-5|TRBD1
CASIDRGRPGETQYF
TGTGCCAGCATAGACAGGGGGCGCCCAGGAGAGACCCAGTACTTC
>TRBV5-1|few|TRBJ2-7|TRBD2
CASSQTSGRSYEQYF
TGCGCCAGCAGCCAGACTAGCGGGCGAAGCTACGAGCAGTACTTC
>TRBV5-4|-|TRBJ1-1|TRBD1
CASSTPDRANTEAFF
TGTGCCAGCAGCACCCCGGACAGGGCTAACACTGAAGCTTTCTTT
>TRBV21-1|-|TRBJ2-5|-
CASSKVGREGQRGQETQYF
TGTGCCAGCAGCAAAGTCGGGCGGGAGGGCCAAAGAGGGCAAGAGACCCAGTACTTC
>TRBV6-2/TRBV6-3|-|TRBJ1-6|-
CASRPPGTVYNSPLHF
TGTGCCAGCAGACCTCCGGGGACGGTTTATAATTCACCCCTCCACTTT
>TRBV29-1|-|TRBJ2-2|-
CSVRQDRTGELFF
TGCAGCGTTCGACAGGACAGAACCGGGGAGCTGTTTTTT
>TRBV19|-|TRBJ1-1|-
CASSNPTMNTEAFF
TGTGCCAGTAGTAACCCTACGATGAACACTGAAGCTTTCTTT
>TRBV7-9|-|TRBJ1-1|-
CASSMDPWTEAFF
TGTGCCAGCAGTATGGACCCTTGGACTGAAGCTTTCTTT
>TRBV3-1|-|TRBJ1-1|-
CASSATPDSTEAFF
TGTGCCAGCAGCGCGACCCCGGACTCCACTGAAGCTTTCTTT
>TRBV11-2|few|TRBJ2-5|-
CASSLMTLKQETQYF
TGTGCCAGCAGCTTAATGACTCTGAAACAAGAGACCCAGTACTTC
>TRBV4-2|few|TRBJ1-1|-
CASSQNTLNTEAFF
TGTGCCAGCAGCCAAAACACCTTGAACACTGAAGCTTTCTTT
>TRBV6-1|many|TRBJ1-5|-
CASRRRTRQGWDQPQHF
TGTGCCAGCAGAAGAAGGACCCGGCAGGGATGGGATCAGCCCCAGCATTTT
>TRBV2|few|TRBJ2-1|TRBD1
CACTRQGSSYNEQFF
TGTGCCTGTACGAGACAGGGGAGCTCCTACAATGAGCAGTTCTTC
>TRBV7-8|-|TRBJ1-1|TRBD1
CASSLIQGVAFF
TGTGCCAGCAGCTTAATTCAGGGGGTAGCTTTCTTT
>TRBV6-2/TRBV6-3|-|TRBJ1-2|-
CASSYTDRAETF
TGTGCCAGCAGTTACACGGACCGGGCTGAGACCTTC
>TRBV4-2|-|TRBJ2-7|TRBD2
CASSQVGAGGEQYF
TGTGCCAGCAGCCAAGTCGGAGCGGGGGGCGAGCAGTACTTC
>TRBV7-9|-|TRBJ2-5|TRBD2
CASSQRLARKETQYF
TGTGCCAGCAGCCAAAGACTAGCGAGGAAAGAGACCCAGTACTTC
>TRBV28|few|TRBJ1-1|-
CASSLSQQGEAFF
TGTGCCAGCAGTTTATCCCAACAGGGAGAAGCTTTCTTT
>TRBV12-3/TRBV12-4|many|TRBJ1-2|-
CASSFPSSGNYGYTF
TGTGCCAGCAGTTTTCCAAGTTCAGGCAACTATGGCTACACCTTC
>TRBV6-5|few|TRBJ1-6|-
CASSWTRQGNSPLHF
TGTGCCAGCAGTTGGACTCGGCAGGGTAATTCACCCCTCCACTTT
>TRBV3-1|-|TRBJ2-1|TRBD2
CASSQVGGSFNEQFF
TGTGCCAGCAGCCAAGTTGGCGGGAGTTTCAATGAGCAGTTCTTC
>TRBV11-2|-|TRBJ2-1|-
CASSLGGHVNEQFF
TGTGCCAGCAGCTTAGGGGGACATGTCAATGAGCAGTTCTTC
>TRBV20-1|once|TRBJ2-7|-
CSASYSALEQYF
TGCAGTGCTAGTTACAGCGCTCTCGAGCAGTACTTC
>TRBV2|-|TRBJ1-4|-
CASRVMGSTNEKLFF
TGTGCCAGCAGGGTCATGGGCTCAACTAATGAAAAACTGTTTTTT
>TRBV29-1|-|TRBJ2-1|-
CSGRAFNEQFF
TGCAGCGGGAGGGCCTTCAATGAGCAGTTCTTC
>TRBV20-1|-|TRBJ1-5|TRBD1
CSAGQGYNQPQHF
TGCAGTGCTGGACAGGGATACAATCAGCCCCAGCATTTT
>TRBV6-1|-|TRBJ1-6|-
CATSDEIPINSPLHF
TGTGCCACCTCGGACGAAATCCCGATAAATTCACCCCTCCACTTT
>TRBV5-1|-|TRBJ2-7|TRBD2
CASSLGSGAYEQYF
TGCGCCAGCAGCTTGGGGAGCGGGGCCTACGAGCAGTACTTC
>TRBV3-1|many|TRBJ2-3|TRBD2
CASSQDWDASGASSNTQYF
TGTGCCAGCAGCCAAGATTGGGATGCTAGCGGAGCTTCTTCAAATACGCAGTATTTT